This paragraph covers one TCR beta chain sequence. Its antigen is undetermined. The data were taken from a study of PD-1 blockade in classical Hodgkin lymphoma. Clones were sequenced by immunoSEQ multiplex PCR, and TCRdb holds only the in-frame ones, with some missing. The sample contains about 96,000 clones, 85% to 95% of which appear only once. With 5 bases clipped from V and 6 bases from J, the junction kept 9 bases outside the gene matches. The CDR3 is 16 amino acids. Germline V gene lookup returns CDR1 SGHTA and CDR2 FQGTGA. Stated time point: cycle 4 day 1 (C4D1), after less than seven weeks of nivolumab. Every patient relapsed after autologous stem cell transplantation, and brentuximab vedotin exposure varied. General study findings and limits: Significant TCR diversity gains by C4D1 occurred in CD4+ but not CD8+ cells. Nivolumab initiation under 1 year post-ASCT meant exclusion. When set against healthy donors, newly diagnosed patients were reported to show lower baseline TCR diversity.

The chain combines TRBV7-3 with TRBJ2-3; 12 positions agree with TRBD2. Sequencing was performed on peripheral blood mononuclear cells (PBMCs), taken before the fourth cycle of nivolumab. The sequence derives from a human donor with classical Hodgkin lymphoma. The CDR3 region is CASSPHGLAGTDTQYF. CDR3 DNA sequence: TGTGCCAGCAGCCCCCACGGACTAGCGGGAACTGATACGCAGTATTTT.